This entry is about one T cell receptor beta chain. What it binds is unknown. The J segment lost 7 bases and the V segment lost 0 bases, leaving 5 bases of the junction unmatched. Germline V CDR1 and CDR2: SGHTA, FQGNSA. CDR3 length: 16 amino acids. TCRdb redid the calling of the 5' RACE reads with MiXCR, one entry per CDR3 protein. Here the sample spans 40,000 to 65,000 distinct CDR3 sequences, around 25% being singletons. General study results and limits: Tumor Tregs overlapped most with tumor, then blood, naive CD4+ cells.

The source is a female donor with breast cancer. Sequencing was carried out using tumor-infiltrating naive CD4+ T cells sorted from the breast tumor. Subset given: naive CD4+ T cells, CD4+CD45RA+CD25-. The genes are TRBV7-2 and TRBJ1-3; 11 positions match TRBD1. The DNA of the CDR3 is TGTGCCAGCAGCTTAGCCGGACAGGGGGCTGTGAACACCATATATTTT. Amino acid sequence: CASSLAGQGAVNTIYF. Looking up the rest from reference TRBV7-2 and TRBJ1-3 gives the full variable domain: GAGVSQSPSNKVTEKGKDVELRCDPISGHTALYWYRQSLGQGLEFLIYFQGNSAPDKSGLPSDRFSAERTGGSVSTLTIQRTQQEDSAVYLCASSLAGQGAVNTIYFGEGSWLTVV.